This TCR beta chain was captured in a study of cytomegalovirus exposure and HLA in healthy donors. As for the study in general: Out of a few hundred genotyped donors, 81% belonged to the Caucasian-associated ancestry cluster.

About this clone: Its antigen is not known.

Study findings and constraints: Evidence from a later analysis indicated that most CMV-associated TCR beta chains looked HLA-restricted. Three chains linked to CMV were shown in vitro to be specific for CMV antigens. An observed cluster of highly shared sequence variants was recorded as a likely sequencing artifact.

PCR primers comprised 60 Vbeta and 13 Jbeta primers. Method: immunoSEQ multiplex PCR; TCRdb's copy keeps in-frame clones and lacks some. The sample lists fewer than 200,000 clones; 80% to 85% were seen once. From germline, CDR1 is SEHNR and CDR2 FQNEAQ (reference sequence). Trimming removed 1 base at V and 7 bases at J, with 10 bases between. The CDR3 totals 14 residues. The specimen was PBMCs. J is TRBJ2-2 and V is TRBV7-9, with D maybe TRBD1 (6 bases). The source is a middle-aged man in good health and CMV-seronegative. CDR3 sequence: CASSLDRANGELFF. The CDR3 bases are TGTGCCAGCAGCTTAGACAGGGCAAACGGGGAGCTGTTTTTT.